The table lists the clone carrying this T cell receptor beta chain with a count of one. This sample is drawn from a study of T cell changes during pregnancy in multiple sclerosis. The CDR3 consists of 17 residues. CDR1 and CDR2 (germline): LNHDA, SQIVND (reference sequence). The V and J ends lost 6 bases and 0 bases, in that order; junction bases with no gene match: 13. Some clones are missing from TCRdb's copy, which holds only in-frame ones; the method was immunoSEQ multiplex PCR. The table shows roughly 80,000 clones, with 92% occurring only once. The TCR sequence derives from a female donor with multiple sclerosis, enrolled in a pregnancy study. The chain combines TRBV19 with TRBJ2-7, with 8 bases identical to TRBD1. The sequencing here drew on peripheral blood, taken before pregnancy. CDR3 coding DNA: TGTGCCAGTAGGAACTCTCCAGGGGGCGACTTCTCCTACGAGCAGTACTTC. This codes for CASRNSPGGDFSYEQYF.